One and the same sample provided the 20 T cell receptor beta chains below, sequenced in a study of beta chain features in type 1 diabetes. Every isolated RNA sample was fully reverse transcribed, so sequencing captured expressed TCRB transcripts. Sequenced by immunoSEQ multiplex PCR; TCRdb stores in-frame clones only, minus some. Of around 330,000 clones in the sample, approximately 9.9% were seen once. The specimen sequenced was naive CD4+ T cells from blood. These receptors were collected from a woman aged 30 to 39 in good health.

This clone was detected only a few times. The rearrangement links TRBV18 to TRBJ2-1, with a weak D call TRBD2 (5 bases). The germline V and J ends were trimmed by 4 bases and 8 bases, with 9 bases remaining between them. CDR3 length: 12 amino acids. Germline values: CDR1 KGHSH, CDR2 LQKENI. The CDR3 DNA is TGTGCCAGCTCACTCCTCGGGGATGAGCAGTTCTTC. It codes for CASSLLGDEQFF.

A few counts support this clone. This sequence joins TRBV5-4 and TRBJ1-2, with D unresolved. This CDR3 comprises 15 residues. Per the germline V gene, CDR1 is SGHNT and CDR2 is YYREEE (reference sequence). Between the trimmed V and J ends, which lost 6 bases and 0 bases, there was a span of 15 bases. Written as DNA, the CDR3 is TGTGCCAGCAAACCCGGAACAGTAACTAACTATGGCTACACCTTC. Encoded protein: CASKPGTVTNYGYTF.

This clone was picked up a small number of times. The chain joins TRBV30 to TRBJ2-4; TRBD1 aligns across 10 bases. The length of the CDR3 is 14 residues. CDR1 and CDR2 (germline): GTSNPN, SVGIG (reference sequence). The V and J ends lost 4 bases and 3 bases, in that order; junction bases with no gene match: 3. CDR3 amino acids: CAWTGQGFKNIQYF. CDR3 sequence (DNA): TGTGCCTGGACGGGACAGGGGTTCAAAAACATTCAGTACTTC.

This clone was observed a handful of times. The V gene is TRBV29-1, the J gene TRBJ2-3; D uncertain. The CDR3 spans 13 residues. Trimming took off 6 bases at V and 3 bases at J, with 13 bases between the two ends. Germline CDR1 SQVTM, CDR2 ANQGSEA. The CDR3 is CSVPSGGTDTQYF. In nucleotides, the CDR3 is TGCAGCGTCCCGTCCGGTGGTACAGATACGCAGTATTTT.

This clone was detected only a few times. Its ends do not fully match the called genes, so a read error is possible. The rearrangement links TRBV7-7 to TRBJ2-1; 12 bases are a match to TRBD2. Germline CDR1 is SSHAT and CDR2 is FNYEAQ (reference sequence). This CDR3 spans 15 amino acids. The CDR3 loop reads CASSRGLAGSNEQFF. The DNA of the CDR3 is TGTGCTAGCAGCAGAGGACTAGCGGGGTCCAATGAGCAGTTCTTC.

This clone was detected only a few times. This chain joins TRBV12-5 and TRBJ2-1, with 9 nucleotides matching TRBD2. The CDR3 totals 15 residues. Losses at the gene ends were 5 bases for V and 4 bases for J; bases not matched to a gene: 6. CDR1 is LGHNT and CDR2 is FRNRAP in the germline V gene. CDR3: CASGVGREGYNEQFF. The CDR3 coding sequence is TGTGCTAGTGGTGTCGGGCGGGAGGGTTACAATGAGCAGTTCTTC.

The CDR3 DNA reads as TGTGCCAGCACCCCCTTGACTAGCGTACGAGGGGGCCATGAGCAGTTCTTC. Translation: CASTPLTSVRGGHEQFF. The gene calls are TRBV27 and TRBJ2-1; D might be TRBD2 (8 bases). Germline V lookup: CDR1 MNHEY, CDR2 SMNVEV (reference sequence). This CDR3 region has 17 residues. The V gene lost 7 bases and the J gene lost 8 bases, with 27 bases spanning the gap.

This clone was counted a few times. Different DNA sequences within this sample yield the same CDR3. CDR3 DNA: TGTGCCTGGAGTGTCCGGGGGGATCAGCCCCAGCATTTT. This encodes CAWSVRGDQPQHF. The chain joins TRBV30 to TRBJ1-5; TRBD1 might be the D (5 bases). Deletions cut 0 bases from V and 5 bases from J, with 8 bases between. CDR1 and CDR2 from the germline V gene are GTSNPN and SVGIG (reference sequence). The CDR3 sequence is 13 residues long.

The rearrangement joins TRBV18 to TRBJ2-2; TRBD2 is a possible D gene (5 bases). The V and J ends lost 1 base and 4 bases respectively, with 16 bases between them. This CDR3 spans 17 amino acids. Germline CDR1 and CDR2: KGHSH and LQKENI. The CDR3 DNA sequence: TGTGCCAGCTCACCACTTCCTGGGGTCGGAGGCACCGGGGAGCTGTTTTTT. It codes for CASSPLPGVGGTGELFF.

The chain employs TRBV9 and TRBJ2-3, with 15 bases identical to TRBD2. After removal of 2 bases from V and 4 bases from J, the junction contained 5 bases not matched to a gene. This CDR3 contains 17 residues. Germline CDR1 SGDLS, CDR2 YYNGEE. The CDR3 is CASSVGLAGGEADTQYF. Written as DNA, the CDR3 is TGTGCCAGCAGCGTCGGACTAGCGGGAGGGGAGGCAGATACGCAGTATTTT.

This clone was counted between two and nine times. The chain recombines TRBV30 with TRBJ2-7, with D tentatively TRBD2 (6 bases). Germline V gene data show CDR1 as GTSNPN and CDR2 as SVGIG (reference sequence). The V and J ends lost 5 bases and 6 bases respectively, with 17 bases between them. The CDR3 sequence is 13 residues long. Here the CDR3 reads CAWSGTLQGEQYF. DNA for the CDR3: TGTGCCTGGTCCGGGACTCTCCAAGGCGAGCAGTACTTC.

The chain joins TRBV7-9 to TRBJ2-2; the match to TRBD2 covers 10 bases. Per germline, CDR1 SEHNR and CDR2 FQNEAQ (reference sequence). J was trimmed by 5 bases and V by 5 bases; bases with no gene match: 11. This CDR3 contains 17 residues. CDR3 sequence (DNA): TGTGCCAGCAGCGCCAGGATTCTAGCGGGAGTTACCGGGGAGCTGTTTTTT. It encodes CASSARILAGVTGELFF.

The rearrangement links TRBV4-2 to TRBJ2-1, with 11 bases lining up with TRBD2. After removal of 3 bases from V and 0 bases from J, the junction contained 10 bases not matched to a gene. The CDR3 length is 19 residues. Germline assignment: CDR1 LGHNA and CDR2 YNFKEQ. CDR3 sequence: CASSQELAGESASYNEQFF. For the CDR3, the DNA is TGTGCCAGCAGCCAGGAACTAGCGGGAGAGTCGGCCTCCTACAATGAGCAGTTCTTC.

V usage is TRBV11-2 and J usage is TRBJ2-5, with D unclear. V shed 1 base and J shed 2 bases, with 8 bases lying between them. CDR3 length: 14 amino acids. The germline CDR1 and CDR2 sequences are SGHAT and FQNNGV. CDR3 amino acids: CASSLGRWQETQYF. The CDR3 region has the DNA TGTGCCAGCAGCTTAGGGCGGTGGCAAGAGACCCAGTACTTC.

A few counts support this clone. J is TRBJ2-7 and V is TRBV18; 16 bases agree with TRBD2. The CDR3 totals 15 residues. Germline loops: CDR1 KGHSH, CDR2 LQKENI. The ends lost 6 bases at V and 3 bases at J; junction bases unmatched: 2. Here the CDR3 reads CASSGLAGGDYEQYF. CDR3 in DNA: TGTGCCAGCTCGGGACTAGCGGGAGGGGACTACGAGCAGTACTTC. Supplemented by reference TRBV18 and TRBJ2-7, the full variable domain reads NAGVMQNPRHLVRRRGQEARLRCSPMKGHSHVYWYRQLPEEGLKFMVYLQKENIIDESGMPKERFSAEFPKEGPSILRIQQVVRGDSAAYFCASSGLAGGDYEQYFGPGTRLTVT.

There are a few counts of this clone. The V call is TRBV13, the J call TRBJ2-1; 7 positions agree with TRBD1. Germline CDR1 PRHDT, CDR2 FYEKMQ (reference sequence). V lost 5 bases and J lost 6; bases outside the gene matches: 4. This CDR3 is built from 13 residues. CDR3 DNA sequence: TGTGCCAGCAGCCCTGACAGGGCCAATGAGCAGTTCTTC. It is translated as CASSPDRANEQFF.

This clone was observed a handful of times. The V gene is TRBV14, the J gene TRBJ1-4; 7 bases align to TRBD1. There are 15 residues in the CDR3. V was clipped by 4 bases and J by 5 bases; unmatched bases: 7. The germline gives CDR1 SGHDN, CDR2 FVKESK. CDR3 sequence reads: CASSPWTGSNEKLFF. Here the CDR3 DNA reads TGTGCCAGCAGCCCCTGGACAGGATCAAATGAAAAACTGTTTTTT.

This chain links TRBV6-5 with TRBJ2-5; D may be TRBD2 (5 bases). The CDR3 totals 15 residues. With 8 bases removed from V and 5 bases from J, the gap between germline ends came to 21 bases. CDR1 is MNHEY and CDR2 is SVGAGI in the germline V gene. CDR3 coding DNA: TGTGCCAGCGGCCGTGAGGGCCAGAGGCGGGAGACCCAGTACTTC. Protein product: CASGREGQRRETQYF.

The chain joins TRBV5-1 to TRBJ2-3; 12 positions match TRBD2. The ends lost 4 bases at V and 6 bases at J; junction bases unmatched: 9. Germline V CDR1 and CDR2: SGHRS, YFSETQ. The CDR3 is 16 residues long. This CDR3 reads CASSQGTSGFLDTQYF. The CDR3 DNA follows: TGCGCCAGCAGCCAGGGGACTAGCGGGTTTCTGGATACGCAGTATTTT.

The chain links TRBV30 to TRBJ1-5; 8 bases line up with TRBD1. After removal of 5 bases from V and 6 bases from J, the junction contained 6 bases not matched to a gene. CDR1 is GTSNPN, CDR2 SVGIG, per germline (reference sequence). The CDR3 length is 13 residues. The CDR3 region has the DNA TGTGCCTGGGGGGGACAGGCTCGTCAGCCCCAGCATTTT. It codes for CAWGGQARQPQHF.